This T cell receptor (beta chain) was recovered during a study of blood T cell repertoires in COVID-19. Study background: Spain, Italy and the United States supplied samples that represented acute and convalescent COVID-19. From T cells, B-cell-depleted T cells, or PBMCs came the material, which was cDNA or gDNA.

In the source study's methods: Reference gene primer amplification gave estimated nucleated cell counts. Libraries were prepared by immunoSEQ multiplex PCR; TCRdb keeps only in-frame clonotypes and omits some of them. V and J calls and clone size are given by that table; D and trimming were obtained from the DNA. The data contain approximately 100,000 clones, over 70% of them singletons. Germline CDR1 LNHDA, CDR2 SQIVND (reference sequence). The CDR3 totals 14 residues. V dropped 2 bases and J dropped 9 bases, with 14 bases sitting between them. Sequencing used peripheral blood. The source is a man between 60 and 70 years old with acute or convalescent COVID-19. The genes are TRBV19 and TRBJ1-5; D is undetermined. CDR3 coding DNA: TGTGCCAGTAGTATAACGGAGGGAGGACGGCCCCAGCATTTT. This encodes CASSITEGGRPQHF. Full variable domain (missing parts from reference TRBV19 and TRBJ1-5): DGGITQSPKYLFRKEGQNVTLSCEQNLNHDAMYWYRQDPGQGLRLIYYSQIVNDFQKGDIAEGYSVSREKKESFPLTVTSAQKNPTAFYLCASSITEGGRPQHFGDGTRLSIL.